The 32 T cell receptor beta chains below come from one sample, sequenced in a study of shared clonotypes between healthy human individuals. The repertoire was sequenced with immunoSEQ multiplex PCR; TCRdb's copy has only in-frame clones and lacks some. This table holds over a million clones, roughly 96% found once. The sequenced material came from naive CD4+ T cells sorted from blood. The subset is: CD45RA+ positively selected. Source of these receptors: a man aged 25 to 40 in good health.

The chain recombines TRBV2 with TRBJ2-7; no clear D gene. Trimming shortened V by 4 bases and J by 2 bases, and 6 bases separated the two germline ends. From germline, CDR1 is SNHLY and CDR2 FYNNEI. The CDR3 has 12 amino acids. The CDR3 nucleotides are TGTGCCAGCAGTGGTGCCGCCTACGAGCAGTACTTC. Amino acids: CASSGAAYEQYF.

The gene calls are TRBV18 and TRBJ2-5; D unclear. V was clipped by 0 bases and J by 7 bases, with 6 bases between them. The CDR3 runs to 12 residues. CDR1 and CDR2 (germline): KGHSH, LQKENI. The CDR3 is CASSPPSGTQYF. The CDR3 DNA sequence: TGTGCCAGCTCACCACCCAGTGGGACCCAGTACTTC.

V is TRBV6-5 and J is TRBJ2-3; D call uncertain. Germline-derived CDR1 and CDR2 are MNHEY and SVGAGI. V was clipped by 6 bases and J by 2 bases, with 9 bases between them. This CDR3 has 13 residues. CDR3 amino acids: CASRLTNTDTQYF. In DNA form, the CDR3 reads TGTGCCAGCAGACTAACTAACACAGATACGCAGTATTTT.

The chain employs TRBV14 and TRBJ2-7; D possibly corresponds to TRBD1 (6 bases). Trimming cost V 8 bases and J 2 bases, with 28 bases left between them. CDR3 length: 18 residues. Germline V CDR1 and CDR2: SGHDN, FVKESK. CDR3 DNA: TGTGCCAGCTTAATCCGGACAGATTTCTACATACTTACCTACGAGCAGTACTTC. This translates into CASLIRTDFYILTYEQYF.

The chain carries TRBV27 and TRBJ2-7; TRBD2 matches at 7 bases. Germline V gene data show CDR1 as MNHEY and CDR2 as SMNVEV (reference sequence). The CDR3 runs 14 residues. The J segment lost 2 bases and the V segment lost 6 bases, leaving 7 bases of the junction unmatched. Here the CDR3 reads CASREGLAAYEQYF. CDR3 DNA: TGTGCCAGCAGGGAAGGGCTAGCGGCCTACGAGCAGTACTTC.

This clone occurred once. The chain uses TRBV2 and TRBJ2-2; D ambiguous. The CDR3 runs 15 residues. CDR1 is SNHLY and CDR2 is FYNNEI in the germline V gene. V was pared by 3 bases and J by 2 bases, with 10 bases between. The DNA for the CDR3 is TGTGCCAGCAGTGATTTAAGGGTTAACACCGGGGAGCTGTTTTTT. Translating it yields CASSDLRVNTGELFF.

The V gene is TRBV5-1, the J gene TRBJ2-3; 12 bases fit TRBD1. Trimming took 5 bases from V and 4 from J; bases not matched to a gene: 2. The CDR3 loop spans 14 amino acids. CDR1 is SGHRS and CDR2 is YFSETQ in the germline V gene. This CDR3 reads CASSRDRGPDTQYF. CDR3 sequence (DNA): TGCGCCAGCAGTCGGGACAGGGGGCCAGATACGCAGTATTTT.

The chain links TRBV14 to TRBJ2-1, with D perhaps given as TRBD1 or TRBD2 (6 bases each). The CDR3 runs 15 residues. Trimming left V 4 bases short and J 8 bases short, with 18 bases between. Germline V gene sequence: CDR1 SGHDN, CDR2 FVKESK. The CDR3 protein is CASSRRGGGSHEQFF. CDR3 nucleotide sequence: TGTGCCAGCAGCCGCAGGGGTGGGGGGTCCCATGAGCAGTTCTTC.

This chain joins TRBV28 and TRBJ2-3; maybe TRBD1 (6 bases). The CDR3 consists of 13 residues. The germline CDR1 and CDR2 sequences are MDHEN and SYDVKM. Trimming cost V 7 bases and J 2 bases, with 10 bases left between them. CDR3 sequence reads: CASNGGVTDTQYF. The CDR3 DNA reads TGTGCCAGCAATGGGGGCGTCACAGATACGCAGTATTTT.

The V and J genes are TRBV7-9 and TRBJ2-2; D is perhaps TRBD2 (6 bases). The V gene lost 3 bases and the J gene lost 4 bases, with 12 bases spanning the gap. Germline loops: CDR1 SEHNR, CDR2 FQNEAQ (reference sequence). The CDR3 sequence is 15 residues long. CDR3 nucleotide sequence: TGTGCCAGCAGCTTTTACCTAGCGATCACCGGGGAGCTGTTTTTT. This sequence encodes CASSFYLAITGELFF. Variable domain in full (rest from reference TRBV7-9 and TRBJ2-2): DTGVSQNPRHKITKRGQNVTFRCDPISEHNRLYWYRQTLGQGPEFLTYFQNEAQLEKSRLLSDRFSAERPKGSFSTLEIQRTEQGDSAMYLCASSFYLAITGELFFGEGSRLTVL.

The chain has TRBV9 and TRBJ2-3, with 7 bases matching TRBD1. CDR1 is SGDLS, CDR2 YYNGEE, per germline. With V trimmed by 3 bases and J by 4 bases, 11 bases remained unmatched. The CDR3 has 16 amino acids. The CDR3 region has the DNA TGTGCCAGCAGCGACCTAGGACAGGCTCTGGCAGATACGCAGTATTTT. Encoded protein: CASSDLGQALADTQYF.

CDR3 nucleotides: TGTGCCAGCAGCTTCCGGGACAGGGCGGCTTTCTTT. This codes for CASSFRDRAAFF. This chain joins TRBV5-5 and TRBJ1-1; 9 bases agree with TRBD1. From germline, CDR1 is SGHKS and CDR2 YYEKEE (reference sequence). V was clipped by 2 bases and J by 11 bases; unmatched bases: 4. The CDR3 totals 12 residues.

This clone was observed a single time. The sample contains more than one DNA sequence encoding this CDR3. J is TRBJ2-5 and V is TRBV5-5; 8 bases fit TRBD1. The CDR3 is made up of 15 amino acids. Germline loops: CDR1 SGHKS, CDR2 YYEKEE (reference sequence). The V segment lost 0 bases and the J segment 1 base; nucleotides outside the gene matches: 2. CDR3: CASSLGTGGQETQYF. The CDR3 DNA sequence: TGTGCCAGCAGCTTGGGCACAGGGGGCCAAGAGACCCAGTACTTC.

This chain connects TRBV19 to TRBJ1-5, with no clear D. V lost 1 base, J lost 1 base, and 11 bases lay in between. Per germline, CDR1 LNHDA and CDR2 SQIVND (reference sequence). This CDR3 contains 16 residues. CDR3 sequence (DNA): TGTGCCAGTAGTATAGTGTTAGTAGGGAGCAATCAGCCCCAGCATTTT. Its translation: CASSIVLVGSNQPQHF.

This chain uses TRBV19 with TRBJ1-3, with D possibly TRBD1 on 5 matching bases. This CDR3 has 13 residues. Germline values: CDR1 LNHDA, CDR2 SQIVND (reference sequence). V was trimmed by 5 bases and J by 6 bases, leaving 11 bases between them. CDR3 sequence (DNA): TGTGCCAGTAGTGGCAGGGACGCAAACACCATATATTTT. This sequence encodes CASSGRDANTIYF.

The CDR3 sequence: CASSGPGLLIGYEQYF. CDR3 in DNA: TGTGCCAGCAGCGGCCCCGGGCTCTTAATCGGCTACGAGCAGTACTTC. The V gene is TRBV5-6, the J gene TRBJ2-7; D call uncertain. V gave up 4 bases and J gave up 3 bases, with 20 bases separating them. The CDR3 totals 16 residues. Germline V gives CDR1 SGHDT, CDR2 YYEEEE.

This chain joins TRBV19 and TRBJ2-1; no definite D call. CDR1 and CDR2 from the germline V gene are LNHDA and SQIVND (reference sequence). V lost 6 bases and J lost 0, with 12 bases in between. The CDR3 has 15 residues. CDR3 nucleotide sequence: TGTGCCAGTAGGAGACTTAGGAGCTCCTACAATGAGCAGTTCTTC. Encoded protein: CASRRLRSSYNEQFF.

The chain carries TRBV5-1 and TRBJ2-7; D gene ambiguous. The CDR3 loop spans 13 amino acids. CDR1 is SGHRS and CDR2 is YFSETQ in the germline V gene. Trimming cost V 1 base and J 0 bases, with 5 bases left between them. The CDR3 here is CASSLIFSYEQYF. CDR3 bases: TGCGCCAGCAGCTTGATATTCTCCTACGAGCAGTACTTC.

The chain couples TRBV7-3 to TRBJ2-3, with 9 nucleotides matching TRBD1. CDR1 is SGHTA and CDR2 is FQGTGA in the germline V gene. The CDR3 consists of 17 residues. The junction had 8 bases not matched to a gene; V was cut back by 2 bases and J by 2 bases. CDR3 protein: CASSLYSGQGFTDTQYF. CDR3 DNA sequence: TGTGCCAGCAGCTTATACTCGGGACAGGGATTCACAGATACGCAGTATTTT.

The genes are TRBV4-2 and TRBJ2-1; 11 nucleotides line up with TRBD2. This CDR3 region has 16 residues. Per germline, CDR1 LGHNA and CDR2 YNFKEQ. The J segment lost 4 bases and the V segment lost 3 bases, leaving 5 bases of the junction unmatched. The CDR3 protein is CASSQEGLAVYNEQFF. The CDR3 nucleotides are TGTGCCAGCAGCCAGGAGGGACTAGCGGTTTACAATGAGCAGTTCTTC.

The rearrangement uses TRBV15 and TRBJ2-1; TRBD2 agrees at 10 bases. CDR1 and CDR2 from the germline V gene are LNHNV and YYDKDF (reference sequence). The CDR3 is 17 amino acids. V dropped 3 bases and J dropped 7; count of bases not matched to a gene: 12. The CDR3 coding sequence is TGTGCCACCAGCAGGCCCCCCAGAGCGGGAGGGCGAAATGAGCAGTTCTTC. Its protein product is CATSRPPRAGGRNEQFF.

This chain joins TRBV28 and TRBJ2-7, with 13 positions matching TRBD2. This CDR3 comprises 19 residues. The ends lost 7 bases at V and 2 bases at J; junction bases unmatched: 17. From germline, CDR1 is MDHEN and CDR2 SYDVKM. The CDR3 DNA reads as TGTGCCAGCATATCGGCCGGGACTAGCGGGACTCACATAACCTACGAGCAGTACTTC. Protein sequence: CASISAGTSGTHITYEQYF.

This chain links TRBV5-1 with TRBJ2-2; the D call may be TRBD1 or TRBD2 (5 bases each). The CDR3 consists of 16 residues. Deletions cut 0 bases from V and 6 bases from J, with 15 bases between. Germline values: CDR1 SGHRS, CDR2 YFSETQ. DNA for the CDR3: TGCGCCAGCAGCTTGGCGGGGACCGAAATCGCCGGGGAGCTGTTTTTT. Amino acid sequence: CASSLAGTEIAGELFF.

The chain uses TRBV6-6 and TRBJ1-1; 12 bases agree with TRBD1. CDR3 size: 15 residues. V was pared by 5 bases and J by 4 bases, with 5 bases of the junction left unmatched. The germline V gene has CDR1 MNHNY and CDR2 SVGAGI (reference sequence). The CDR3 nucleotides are TGTGCCAGCAGTACAGGGACAGGGGGCGTCACTGAAGCTTTCTTT. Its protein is CASSTGTGGVTEAFF.

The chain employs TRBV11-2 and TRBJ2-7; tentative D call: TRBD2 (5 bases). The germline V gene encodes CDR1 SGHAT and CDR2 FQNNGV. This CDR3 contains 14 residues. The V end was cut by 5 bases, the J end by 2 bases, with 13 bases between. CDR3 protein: CASSKNSVTYEQYF. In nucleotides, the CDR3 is TGTGCCAGCAGCAAAAATAGCGTAACCTACGAGCAGTACTTC.

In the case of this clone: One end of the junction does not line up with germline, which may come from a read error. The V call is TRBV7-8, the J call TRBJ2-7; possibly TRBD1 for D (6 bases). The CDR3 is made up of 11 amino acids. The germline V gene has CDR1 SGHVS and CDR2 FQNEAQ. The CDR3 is CASSLAGQMVF. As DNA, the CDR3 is TGTGCCAGCAGCTTAGCAGGACAGATGGTCTTC.

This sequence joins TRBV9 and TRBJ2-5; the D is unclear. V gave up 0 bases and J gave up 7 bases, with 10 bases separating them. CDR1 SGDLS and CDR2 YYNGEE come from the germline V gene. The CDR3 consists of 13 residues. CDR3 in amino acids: CASSVDLIGTQYF. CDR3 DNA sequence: TGTGCCAGCAGCGTAGACCTGATTGGGACCCAGTACTTC.

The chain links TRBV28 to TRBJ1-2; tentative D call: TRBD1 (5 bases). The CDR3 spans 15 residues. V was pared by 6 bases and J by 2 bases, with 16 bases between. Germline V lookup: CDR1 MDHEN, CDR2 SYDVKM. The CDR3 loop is CASSRPGVGNYGYTF. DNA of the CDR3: TGTGCCAGCAGCCGGCCGGGGGTCGGGAACTATGGCTACACCTTC.

CDR3 DNA: TGTGCCAGCAGCCTGGGACGGCGAAATCAGCCCCAGCATTTT. Its translation is CASSLGRRNQPQHF. The rearrangement uses TRBV5-6 and TRBJ1-5; TRBD1 is a possible D gene (5 bases). CDR3 length equals 14 residues. CDR1 SGHDT and CDR2 YYEEEE come from the germline V gene. V lost 4 bases and J lost 4, with 12 bases in between. The variable domain in full, completed from reference TRBV5-6 and TRBJ1-5, reads DAGVTQSPTHLIKTRGQQVTLRCSPKSGHDTVSWYQQALGQGPQFIFQYYEEEERQRGNFPDRFSGHQFPNYSSELNVNALLLGDSALYLCASSLGRRNQPQHFGDGTRLSIL.

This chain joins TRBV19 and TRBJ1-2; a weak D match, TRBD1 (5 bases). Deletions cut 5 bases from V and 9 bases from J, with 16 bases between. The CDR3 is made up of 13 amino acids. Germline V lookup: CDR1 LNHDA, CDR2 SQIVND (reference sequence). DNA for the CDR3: TGTGCCAGTAGTTCGGGGGGGAAACGAAGCTACACCTTC. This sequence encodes CASSSGGKRSYTF.

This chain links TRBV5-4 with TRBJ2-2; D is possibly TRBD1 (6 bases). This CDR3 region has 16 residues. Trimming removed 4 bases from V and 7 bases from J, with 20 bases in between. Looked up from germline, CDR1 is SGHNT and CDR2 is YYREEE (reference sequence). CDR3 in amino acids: CASSLGDIRGFGELFF. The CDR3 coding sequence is TGTGCCAGCAGCCTGGGGGACATCCGGGGTTTCGGGGAGCTGTTTTTT.

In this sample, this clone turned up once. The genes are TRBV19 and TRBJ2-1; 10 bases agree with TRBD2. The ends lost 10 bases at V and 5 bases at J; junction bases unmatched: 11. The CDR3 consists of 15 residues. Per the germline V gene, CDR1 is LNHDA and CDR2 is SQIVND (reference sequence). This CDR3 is CATIKREGLHNEQFF. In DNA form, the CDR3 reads TGTGCCACCATCAAGCGGGAGGGCCTGCACAATGAGCAGTTCTTC. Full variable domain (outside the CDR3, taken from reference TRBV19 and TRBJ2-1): DGGITQSPKYLFRKEGQNVTLSCEQNLNHDAMYWYRQDPGQGLRLIYYSQIVNDFQKGDIAEGYSVSREKKESFPLTVTSAQKNPTAFYLCATIKREGLHNEQFFGPGTRLTVL.